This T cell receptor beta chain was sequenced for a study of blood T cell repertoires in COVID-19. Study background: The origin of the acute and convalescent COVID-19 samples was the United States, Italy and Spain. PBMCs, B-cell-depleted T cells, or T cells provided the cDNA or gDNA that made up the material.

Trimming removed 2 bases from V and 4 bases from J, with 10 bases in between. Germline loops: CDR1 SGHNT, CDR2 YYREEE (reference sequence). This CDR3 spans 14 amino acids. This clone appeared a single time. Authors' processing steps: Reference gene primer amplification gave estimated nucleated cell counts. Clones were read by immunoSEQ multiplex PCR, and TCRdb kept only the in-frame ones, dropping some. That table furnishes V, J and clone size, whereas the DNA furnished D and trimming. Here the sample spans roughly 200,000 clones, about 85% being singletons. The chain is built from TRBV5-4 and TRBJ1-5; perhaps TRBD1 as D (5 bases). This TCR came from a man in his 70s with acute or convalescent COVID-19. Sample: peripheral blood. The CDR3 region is CASSLAGTNQPQHF. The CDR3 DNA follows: TGTGCCAGCAGCTTAGCAGGGACTAATCAGCCCCAGCATTTT.